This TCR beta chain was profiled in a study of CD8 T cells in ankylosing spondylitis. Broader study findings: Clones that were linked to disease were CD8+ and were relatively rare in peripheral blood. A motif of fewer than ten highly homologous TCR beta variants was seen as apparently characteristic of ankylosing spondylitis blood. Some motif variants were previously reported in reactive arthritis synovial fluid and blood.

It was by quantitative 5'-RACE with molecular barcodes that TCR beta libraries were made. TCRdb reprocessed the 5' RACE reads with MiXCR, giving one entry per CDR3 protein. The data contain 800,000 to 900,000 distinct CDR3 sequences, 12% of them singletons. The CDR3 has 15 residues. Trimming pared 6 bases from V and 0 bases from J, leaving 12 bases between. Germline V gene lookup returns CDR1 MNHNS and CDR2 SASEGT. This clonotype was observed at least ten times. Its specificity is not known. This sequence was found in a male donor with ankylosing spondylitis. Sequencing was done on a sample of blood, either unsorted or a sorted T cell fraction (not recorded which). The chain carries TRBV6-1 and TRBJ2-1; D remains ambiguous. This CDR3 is CASSADKSSYNEQFF. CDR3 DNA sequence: TGTGCCAGCAGCGCGGATAAGAGCTCCTACAATGAGCAGTTCTTC.